This is a list of T cell receptor beta chains from one sample in a study of cytomegalovirus exposure and HLA in healthy donors. The protocol was immunoSEQ multiplex PCR, while the TCRdb copy is restricted to in-frame clones and leaves out a portion. Of approximately 75,000 clones listed, 84% are singletons. Sequenced input: PBMCs. The receptors stem from a man in his 70s in good health and CMV-seropositive. Both conserved end residues are part of each CDR3. Each record gives: clone size, D gene, V gene, J gene, CDR3 protein, CDR3 DNA. D genes are given only for firm matches. Not every row has a clone size; where given, it reads once, few, many or a size class.

abundance: NA; d_gene: TRBD2; v_gene: TRBV5-1; j_gene: TRBJ2-2; CDR3aa: CASSFGGLAANTGELFF; CDR3nt: TGCGCCAGCAGCTTTGGCGGACTAGCGGCGAACACCGGGGAGCTGTTTTTT
abundance: NA; d_gene: TRBD1; v_gene: TRBV6-6; j_gene: TRBJ2-7; CDR3aa: CASNEGTGANYF; CDR3nt: TGTGCCAGCAACGAAGGGACAGGGGCAAACTACTTC
abundance: NA; d_gene: NA; v_gene: TRBV15; j_gene: TRBJ1-2; CDR3aa: CATSREYRGGYGYTF; CDR3nt: TGTGCCACCAGCAGAGAATATAGGGGTGGCTATGGCTACACCTTC
abundance: NA; d_gene: NA; v_gene: TRBV14; j_gene: TRBJ1-4; CDR3aa: CASSQAGRRTEKLFF; CDR3nt: TGTGCCAGCAGCCAAGCAGGGAGGAGAACTGAAAAACTGTTTTTT
abundance: NA; d_gene: TRBD2; v_gene: TRBV2; j_gene: TRBJ2-1; CDR3aa: CASSTGTSGFNEQFF; CDR3nt: TGTGCCAGCAGTACCGGGACTAGCGGGTTCAATGAGCAGTTCTTC
abundance: NA; d_gene: NA; v_gene: TRBV2; j_gene: TRBJ2-7; CDR3aa: CASSQDIYEQYF; CDR3nt: TGTGCCAGCAGCCAAGACATCTACGAGCAGTACTTC
abundance: once; d_gene: NA; v_gene: TRBV7-8; j_gene: TRBJ1-4; CDR3aa: CASSEGVLPNEKLFF; CDR3nt: TGTGCCAGCAGCGAAGGGGTGTTACCTAATGAAAAACTGTTTTTT
abundance: NA; d_gene: TRBD1; v_gene: TRBV28; j_gene: TRBJ2-5; CDR3aa: CATLGQGGETQYF; CDR3nt: TGTGCCACCCTGGGACAGGGAGGAGAGACCCAGTACTTC
abundance: once; d_gene: TRBD1; v_gene: TRBV11-2; j_gene: TRBJ2-3; CDR3aa: CASSLSQGQDTQYF; CDR3nt: TGTGCCAGCAGCTTATCTCAGGGACAGGATACGCAGTATTTT
abundance: NA; d_gene: TRBD1; v_gene: TRBV6-5; j_gene: TRBJ1-4; CDR3aa: CASRDGQGEGEKLFF; CDR3nt: TGTGCCAGCAGAGACGGACAGGGGGAAGGGGAAAAACTGTTTTTT
abundance: NA; d_gene: NA; v_gene: TRBV4-2; j_gene: TRBJ2-5; CDR3aa: CASSQVSPGRKETQYF; CDR3nt: TGTGCCAGCAGCCAAGTTTCGCCCGGGAGAAAAGAGACCCAGTACTTC
abundance: NA; d_gene: NA; v_gene: TRBV6-1; j_gene: TRBJ2-7; CDR3aa: CASRATYEQYF; CDR3nt: TGTGCCAGCAGGGCCACCTACGAGCAGTACTTC
abundance: NA; d_gene: NA; v_gene: TRBV19; j_gene: TRBJ1-1; CDR3aa: CASNPLDSMNTEAFF; CDR3nt: TGTGCCAGTAACCCCCTCGACAGCATGAACACTGAAGCTTTCTTT
abundance: NA; d_gene: TRBD2; v_gene: TRBV28; j_gene: TRBJ2-5; CDR3aa: CASRTGGEETQYF; CDR3nt: TGTGCCAGCAGGACGGGGGGTGAGGAGACCCAGTACTTC
abundance: NA; d_gene: TRBD1; v_gene: TRBV7-9; j_gene: TRBJ1-4; CDR3aa: CASSTGQGASYEKLFF; CDR3nt: TGTGCCAGCAGCACCGGACAGGGGGCGTCATATGAAAAACTGTTTTTT
abundance: NA; d_gene: TRBD1; v_gene: TRBV4-3; j_gene: TRBJ2-2; CDR3aa: CASSQGTGTNTGELFF; CDR3nt: TGCGCCAGCAGCCAAGGGACAGGAACGAACACCGGGGAGCTGTTTTTT
abundance: NA; d_gene: TRBD2; v_gene: TRBV7-9; j_gene: TRBJ2-1; CDR3aa: CASSLVLAVYNEQFF; CDR3nt: TGTGCCAGCAGCTTAGTCCTAGCGGTCTACAATGAGCAGTTCTTC
abundance: NA; d_gene: TRBD1; v_gene: TRBV28; j_gene: TRBJ1-5; CDR3aa: CAITGGGSNQPQHF; CDR3nt: TGTGCCATCACAGGGGGCGGAAGCAATCAGCCCCAGCATTTT
abundance: NA; d_gene: TRBD2; v_gene: TRBV7-3; j_gene: TRBJ2-3; CDR3aa: CASSPAGPQDTQYF; CDR3nt: TGTGCCAGCAGCCCAGCGGGACCCCAGGATACGCAGTATTTT
abundance: once; d_gene: TRBD2; v_gene: TRBV5-1; j_gene: TRBJ2-5; CDR3aa: CASSAGTSGAQETQYF; CDR3nt: TGCGCCAGCAGCGCGGGGACTAGCGGGGCCCAAGAGACCCAGTACTTC
abundance: NA; d_gene: NA; v_gene: TRBV4-3; j_gene: TRBJ2-5; CDR3aa: CASSQTAGKETQYF; CDR3nt: TGCGCCAGCAGCCAGACCGCAGGAAAGGAGACCCAGTACTTC
abundance: NA; d_gene: NA; v_gene: TRBV4-1; j_gene: TRBJ2-3; CDR3aa: CASSQDTPGVTQYF; CDR3nt: TGCGCCAGCAGCCAAGACACCCCAGGGGTTACGCAGTATTTT
abundance: NA; d_gene: NA; v_gene: TRBV5-3; j_gene: TRBJ2-2; CDR3aa: CARRVREVTGELFF; CDR3nt: TGTGCCAGAAGAGTCAGGGAGGTTACCGGGGAGCTGTTTTTT
abundance: NA; d_gene: NA; v_gene: TRBV21-1; j_gene: TRBJ1-5; CDR3aa: CASSIPRVNQPQHF; CDR3nt: TGTGCCAGCAGCATCCCCAGGGTCAATCAGCCCCAGCATTTT
abundance: NA; d_gene: NA; v_gene: TRBV7-9; j_gene: TRBJ2-1; CDR3aa: CASSTGTGSSYNEQFF; CDR3nt: TGTGCCAGCAGTACAGGTACAGGTAGCTCCTACAATGAGCAGTTCTTC
abundance: NA; d_gene: NA; v_gene: TRBV29-1; j_gene: TRBJ1-2; CDR3aa: CSVADDWTAYGYTF; CDR3nt: TGCAGCGTAGCCGACGATTGGACAGCCTATGGCTACACCTTC
abundance: once; d_gene: TRBD2; v_gene: TRBV7-7; j_gene: TRBJ2-1; CDR3aa: CASSLELAGGGEQFF; CDR3nt: TGTGCTAGCAGCTTAGAACTAGCGGGAGGGGGTGAGCAATTCTTC
abundance: NA; d_gene: TRBD1; v_gene: TRBV5-1; j_gene: TRBJ1-1; CDR3aa: CASNDRGPSTEAFF; CDR3nt: TGCGCCAGCAACGACAGGGGGCCTTCCACTGAAGCTTTCTTT
abundance: NA; d_gene: NA; v_gene: TRBV5-1; j_gene: TRBJ1-1; CDR3aa: CASSKGQQNTEAFF; CDR3nt: TGCGCCAGCAGCAAGGGACAACAGAACACTGAAGCTTTCTTT
abundance: NA; d_gene: NA; v_gene: TRBV6-6; j_gene: TRBJ1-6; CDR3aa: CASSYSTAEPLHF; CDR3nt: TGTGCCAGCAGTTACTCCACTGCCGAGCCCCTCCACTTT
abundance: NA; d_gene: NA; v_gene: TRBV18; j_gene: TRBJ2-3; CDR3aa: CASSLALGTDTQYF; CDR3nt: TGTGCCAGCTCTCTCGCGTTGGGCACAGATACGCAGTATTTT
abundance: NA; d_gene: NA; v_gene: TRBV19; j_gene: TRBJ2-2; CDR3aa: CASTIREGGELFF; CDR3nt: TGTGCCAGTACCATCCGAGAGGGCGGGGAGCTGTTTTTT
abundance: NA; d_gene: NA; v_gene: TRBV4-2; j_gene: TRBJ2-5; CDR3aa: CASSPRGPFGETQYF; CDR3nt: TGTGCCAGCAGCCCCCGCGGCCCCTTCGGTGAGACCCAGTACTTC
abundance: NA; d_gene: TRBD1; v_gene: TRBV18; j_gene: TRBJ2-7; CDR3aa: CASSPPRGQGYEQYF; CDR3nt: TGTGCCAGCTCACCACCAAGGGGACAGGGGTACGAGCAGTACTTC
abundance: NA; d_gene: TRBD2; v_gene: TRBV7-3; j_gene: TRBJ2-1; CDR3aa: CASSKDPGLAGHEQFF; CDR3nt: TGTGCCAGCAGCAAAGACCCGGGACTAGCGGGACATGAGCAGTTCTTC
abundance: few; d_gene: TRBD1; v_gene: TRBV10-3; j_gene: TRBJ2-3; CDR3aa: CATMSRDRVADTQYF; CDR3nt: TGTGCCACCATGTCCCGGGACAGGGTTGCAGATACGCAGTATTTT
abundance: NA; d_gene: TRBD1; v_gene: TRBV7-9; j_gene: TRBJ1-3; CDR3aa: CASSQGQGTGNTIYF; CDR3nt: TGTGCCAGCAGCCAAGGACAGGGAACTGGAAACACCATATATTTT
abundance: NA; d_gene: NA; v_gene: TRBV7-3; j_gene: TRBJ1-2; CDR3aa: CASRSGVDEGYTF; CDR3nt: TGTGCCAGCAGGTCTGGAGTCGATGAGGGCTACACCTTC
abundance: NA; d_gene: NA; v_gene: TRBV6-5; j_gene: TRBJ2-7; CDR3aa: CASRTGSYEQYF; CDR3nt: TGTGCCAGCAGGACAGGTTCCTACGAGCAGTACTTC
abundance: NA; d_gene: TRBD2; v_gene: TRBV5-4; j_gene: TRBJ2-1; CDR3aa: CASSAGLVSYNEQFF; CDR3nt: TGTGCCAGCAGCGCTGGACTAGTATCCTACAATGAGCAGTTCTTC